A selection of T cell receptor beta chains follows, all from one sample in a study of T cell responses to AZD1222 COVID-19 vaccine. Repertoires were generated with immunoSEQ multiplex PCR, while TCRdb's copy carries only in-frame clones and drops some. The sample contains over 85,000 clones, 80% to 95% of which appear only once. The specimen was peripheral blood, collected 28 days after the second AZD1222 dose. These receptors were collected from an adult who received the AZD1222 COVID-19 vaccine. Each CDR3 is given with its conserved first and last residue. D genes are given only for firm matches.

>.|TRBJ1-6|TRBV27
TGTGCCAGCAGTCGGTGGACGGACTCCTATAATTCACCCCTCCACTTT
CASSRWTDSYNSPLHF
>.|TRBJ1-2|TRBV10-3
TGTGCCATCGGGACACAAACCGCCGACAGAGAGGATGGCTACACCTTC
CAIGTQTADREDGYTF
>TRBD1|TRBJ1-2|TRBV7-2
TGTGCCAGCAGGAGGGACAGGGCTGGCCCCTATGGCTACACCTTC
CASRRDRAGPYGYTF
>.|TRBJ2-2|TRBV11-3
TGTGCCAGTGCTTTTCGGACCGGGTTTGCCGGGGAGCTGTTTTTT
CASAFRTGFAGELFF
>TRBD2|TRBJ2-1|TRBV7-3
TGTGCCAGCAGCCGGTTGGGGCGGGGGAGCTCCTACAATGAGCAGTTCTTC
CASSRLGRGSSYNEQFF
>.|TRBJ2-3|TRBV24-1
TGTGCCACCAGTGATAAAACATTTACTAGCACAGATACGCAGTATTTT
CATSDKTFTSTDTQYF
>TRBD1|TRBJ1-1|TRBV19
TGTGCCAGTAGTACCTCACAGGGGCCAGCTTTCTTT
CASSTSQGPAFF
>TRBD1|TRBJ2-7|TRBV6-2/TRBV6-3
TGTGCCAGCAGTTTCCCGGACAGGCTAATCTACGAGCAGTACTTC
CASSFPDRLIYEQYF
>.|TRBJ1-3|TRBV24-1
TGTGCCACCAGTGCCGCCAGGTCACCGAACACCATATATTTT
CATSAARSPNTIYF
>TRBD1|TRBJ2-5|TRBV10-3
TGTGCCATCGCAAGACAGGGCTCAGGGGCCTTAGGGCAACAAGAGACCCAGTACTTC
CAIARQGSGALGQQETQYF
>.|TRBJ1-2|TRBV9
TGTGCCAGCAGCGTTACGGAGAACTATGGCTACACCTTC
CASSVTENYGYTF
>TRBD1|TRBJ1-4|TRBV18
TGTGCCAGCTCACCAGGGGACGGACAGGGAGTTGAAAAACTGTTTTTT
CASSPGDGQGVEKLFF
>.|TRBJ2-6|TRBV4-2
TGTGCCAGCAGCCAAGCAGCAGGGGTCTCTGGGGCCAACGTCCTGACTTTC
CASSQAAGVSGANVLTF
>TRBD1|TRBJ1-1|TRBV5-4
TGTGCCAGCAGCTTAGACACGACAGGGCCTTGTTTCTTT
CASSLDTTGPCFF
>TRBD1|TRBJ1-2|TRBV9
TGTGCCAGCAGCGCCCGCAGGGACAGTAACTATGGCTACACCTTC
CASSARRDSNYGYTF
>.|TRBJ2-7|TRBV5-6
TGTGCCAGCAGCAGGGGACCGACTTTAAGCTACGAGCAGTACTTC
CASSRGPTLSYEQYF